This entry features one TCR beta chain sequence. Its recognized antigen is unknown. Per-base quality was not reported, and no clone a single base away is much larger than it. This entry belongs to a study of beta chain features in type 1 diabetes (dated by TCRdb to 2016 to 2019). Context from the whole study: Mean age, gender distribution, total cell number and subset yield did not differ between patients and healthy donors. Naive and central memory subsets were obtained from all 30 or so donors, but regulatory and stem cell-like memory subsets were isolated from only 8 patients and roughly 8 healthy donors. A total of 85 million to 110 million sorted cells were examined across all samples, and RNA yield correlated strongly with the number of cells per subset. The study compared TCRB repertoires of sorted circulating CD4+ T cell subsets between recently diagnosed type 1 diabetes patients and matched healthy donors.

The High Capacity cDNA Reverse Transcription Kit was used to reverse transcribe all of the isolated RNA, meaning that expressed TCRB transcripts were what got sequenced. Deep immunoSEQ sequencing was applied to naive, central memory and regulatory T cell samples, giving an average of approximately 4 million total reads per sample. Sorted cells were lysed in RLT buffer, and RNA was extracted using DNase-treated RNeasy Micro or Mini kits according to cell number. Each cell subset was processed on its own to prevent cross-contamination, while patient and healthy donor samples were processed together. Using the immunoSEQ multiplex PCR, TCRB sequences were amplified from cDNA into 87-bp fragments spanning the CDR3 region. Sequencing of the amplicons was performed on the Illumina HiSeq platform. On the study's bioinformatics: Synthetic template baselines were used to correct PCR bias computationally, reads within Hamming distance 2 were collapsed together, and singletons that could not be merged were discarded. By aligning reads against IMGT, V, D and J genes, CDR3 length, and insertions or deletions at six rearrangement sites were assigned. Within each subset, clonotype counts were normalized to the number of sorted cells before true diversity and Gini coefficients were calculated with the tcR R package. The overlap coefficient, calculated on TCRB nucleotide sequences, was used to measure repertoire sharing. Out-of-frame TCRB sequences from naive cells were analyzed to stand in for the pre-selection repertoire. Imported from immuneACCESS, the table was reduced by TCRdb to in-frame sequences with V and J called. These copies leave out some clones; in studies compared against another copy, an unresolved V gene accounts for under half, and the cause of the remainder is not known. Clone size and V and J calls were adopted from that table, with D and trimming inferred from the DNA. This sample has 350,000 to 400,000 clones in its table, and around 16% of those were observed once. The ten largest account for about 0.018% of the sample.

General study outcomes and caveats: A moderate but significant shortening of TCRB CDR3 length was observed in type 1 diabetes patients in all four CD4+ subsets. At VDJ recombination sites, type 1 diabetes patients had fewer insertions and more deleted nucleotides, which implies abnormalities in thymic rearrangement. Because cDNA was sequenced instead of genomic DNA, activated cells with high expression could be over-represented, although the groups did not differ in activation or CD3 levels. Because the HLA sub-analyses included only small numbers of individuals, any influence of HLA type on TCRB rearrangement was left unresolved. The naive, central memory and regulatory TCRB repertoires appeared to resemble one another more closely among patients than among healthy donors. Shorter templates might be favored by PCR, yet because patient and control samples were amplified and corrected together, any such skew would affect both groups equally.

Each donor gave one peripheral blood draw, averaging around 120 mL, which was collected into heparinised tubes. A BD FACSAria II was used to sort naive, central memory, regulatory and stem cell-like memory CD4+ T cells with a panel that included CD45RO, CCR7, CD25, CD127, CD95 and CD27. Purity was above 95% for every sorted population. Right away, PBMCs were isolated by Lymphoprep density gradient centrifugation and were stained directly, with no culture step. To minimize batch effects, samples were stained and sorted in pairs, one healthy donor with one patient per experiment. The V end loses 4 bases and the J end loses 5 bases, and a stretch of 11 bases separates them. CDR1 and CDR2 (SQVTM, ANQGSEA) derive from the germline V gene. From its cysteine to its phenylalanine, the CDR3 spans 13 amino acids. Only CDR3 DNA is held: 39 bases, read in frame from base 1.

What was sequenced was naive CD4+ T cells from blood. The sample's cell subset or site label, decoded: true naive CD4+ T cells. The sequence is built from TRBV29-1 and TRBJ2-2, with no confidently assigned D gene. The receptor was isolated from a woman aged 18-29 years in good health. The nucleotide sequence is TGCAGCGTTGCGGTGCTGCGGACCGGGGAGCTGTTTTTT. Its amino acids are CSVAVLRTGELFF.